This TCR beta chain emerged from a study of regulatory T cells in long-lasting Graves disease. Study-wide findings and caveats: The persistent group shared 2,741 public clonotypes, more than the roughly 990 shared by new patients.

Time point here: newly diagnosed GD, antithyroid drugs for less than 3 months. The authors made the TCR library using RNA they extracted from PBMCs. This clonotype was detected ten times or more. Its antigen is unidentified. Relying on iRepertoire HTBI primers and Arm-PCR of CDR3 regions, the team built TCR beta libraries. Each CDR3 protein is one row after TCRdb ran MiXCR on the multiplex PCR reads. The table records some 500,000 distinct CDR3 sequences, roughly a sixth of them present only once. The CDR3 extends over 13 amino acids. The V gene lost 4 bases and the J gene lost 1 base, with 8 bases spanning the gap. From germline, CDR1 is MNHEY and CDR2 SMNVEV (reference sequence). These records were also assigned to another study, of T cells in Graves' hyperthyroidism and ophthalmopathy.

This specimen was peripheral blood mononuclear cells (PBMCs), taken at new diagnosis, from a patient treated with antithyroid drugs. This clonotype was sampled from a woman aged 40-65 years with Graves disease. V usage is TRBV27 and J usage is TRBJ2-7, with unresolved D. In DNA form, the CDR3 reads TGTGCCAGCAGTTATCGGAAATCCTACGAGCAGTACTTC. It is translated as CASSYRKSYEQYF.